Below, 8 T cell receptor beta chains from the same sample are listed, as sequenced in a study of T cells of healthy individuals. In TCRdb, the 5' RACE reads were re-called with MiXCR into one record per CDR3 protein. The table lists roughly 87,000 distinct CDR3 sequences, about 16% of them singletons. These receptors originate from a human donor in good health.

This clonotype has more than one count but fewer than ten. The CDR3 nucleotides read TGTGCCATCAGCGCCGCGGGGGGTGTTAACGAGCAGTACTTC. Translation gives CAISAAGGVNEQYF. The chain uses TRBV10-3 and TRBJ2-7, with 8 bases fitting TRBD2. J gave up 5 bases and V 6 bases, and 9 bases lay outside the gene matches. The CDR3 covers 14 residues. Germline-derived CDR1 and CDR2 are ENHRY and SYGVKD.

This clonotype was observed a single time. Germline and junction disagree at one end, which may indicate a read error. This chain joins TRBV7-9 and TRBJ2-1; 7 bases agree with TRBD2. The germline V gene has CDR1 SEHNR and CDR2 FQNEAQ (reference sequence). The CDR3 consists of 12 residues. CDR3 bases: TGTGCCAGCAGCTTAGGAGGGAGGGCCTTTTCCTTC. Amino acids: CASSLGGRAFSF.

This clonotype was seen a few times. This chain links TRBV20-1 with TRBJ2-7; TRBD1 matches at 8 bases. The CDR3 sequence is 13 residues long. Trimming cost V 6 bases and J 0 bases; bases outside gene matches: 4. Germline V gene data show CDR1 as DFQATT and CDR2 as SNEGSKA (reference sequence). CDR3 sequence: CSALGQGSYEQYF. DNA of the CDR3: TGCAGTGCCCTCGGACAGGGCTCCTACGAGCAGTACTTC.

The table lists this clonotype with many counts. CDR3: CASKRTSASEQYF. The DNA of the CDR3 is TGTGCCAGCAAAAGGACTAGCGCCTCCGAGCAGTACTTC. This chain joins TRBV6-5 and TRBJ2-7, with 9 nucleotides matching TRBD2. There are 13 residues in the CDR3. The germline CDR1 and CDR2 sequences are MNHEY and SVGAGI. V dropped 7 bases and J dropped 6; count of bases not matched to a gene: 7.

The chain carries TRBV29-1 and TRBJ1-1, with TRBD1 as a possible D gene (6 bases). V shed 3 bases and J shed 6 bases, with 8 bases lying between them. The CDR3 runs 11 residues. Germline V CDR1 and CDR2: SQVTM, ANQGSEA. The CDR3, as DNA: TGCAGCGTTGACAGGGGCGCTGAAGCTTTCTTT. Amino acid sequence: CSVDRGAEAFF.

This clonotype was seen more than once but under ten times. CDR3 nucleotide sequence: TGCAGTGCTAGGAAGGGACCGGCCACAGATACGCAGTATTTT. It is translated as CSARKGPATDTQYF. The J gene is TRBJ2-3, the V gene TRBV20-1; D may be TRBD1 or TRBD2 (5 bases each). In germline, CDR1 is DFQATT, CDR2 SNEGSKA (reference sequence). This CDR3 spans 14 amino acids. V dropped 3 bases and J dropped 2 bases, with 12 bases sitting between them.

The CDR3 here is CASSSGTPSNQPQHF. The CDR3 DNA sequence: TGCGCCAGCAGCTCAGGGACACCAAGCAATCAGCCCCAGCATTTT. The chain combines TRBV4-1 with TRBJ1-5, with D tentatively TRBD1 (6 bases). CDR3 length: 15 residues. Germline V gene data show CDR1 as MGHRA and CDR2 as YSYEKL. V shed 5 bases and J shed 1 base, with 12 bases lying between them.

The rearrangement joins TRBV5-1 to TRBJ1-1, with D possibly matching TRBD1 (5 bases). CDR1 is SGHRS and CDR2 is YFSETQ in the germline V gene. V shed 3 bases and J shed 5 bases, with 11 bases lying between them. CDR3 length equals 13 residues. DNA of the CDR3: TGCGCCAGCAGCTCCACCCGGGGGACTGAAGCTTTCTTT. Protein product: CASSSTRGTEAFF.